This record concerns one T cell receptor beta chain sequence. These data originate in a study of control samples from healthy donors and cancer patients. The data were produced by immunoSEQ multiplex PCR, yet TCRdb's version contains in-frame clones alone and is incomplete. In the table there are 70,000 or so clones, more than 80% of which are singletons. Germline CDR1 LNHDA, CDR2 SQIVND (reference sequence). This CDR3 has 14 residues. The V end lost 6 bases, the J end lost 5 bases, and 13 bases lay between the germline ends. The rearrangement links TRBV19 to TRBJ1-4; D unresolved. The clonotype was recovered from a man aged 50-59 years in good health. Sequences were obtained from blood. CDR3 bases: TGTGCCAGTAGAATGGGCAGCCAGAATGAAAAACTGTTTTTT. This sequence encodes CASRMGSQNEKLFF.